These 32 T cell receptor beta chains were sequenced from one sample in a study of T-cell memory formation after mild COVID-19. A single record per CDR3 protein comes from TCRdb applying MiXCR to the 5' RACE reads. Of about 68,000 distinct CDR3 sequences listed, 16% are singletons. Sample: PBMCs or a T cell subset sorted from them (not recorded which). Source of these receptors: an adult woman who had mild COVID-19 (a few samples of this study predate the infection). Cell type and time point are not known.

The V call is TRBV15, the J call TRBJ2-1; 9 positions agree with TRBD2. Germline CDR1 is LNHNV and CDR2 is YYDKDF (reference sequence). V trimming: 0 bases; J trimming: 7 bases; junction bases outside the gene matches: 7. The CDR3 has 16 amino acids. CDR3 loop: CATSRDGAGGLNEQFF. CDR3 bases: TGTGCCACCAGCAGAGATGGCGCGGGGGGGCTTAATGAGCAGTTCTTC.

The rearrangement joins TRBV7-9 to TRBJ2-1; unclear D gene. Germline CDR1 SEHNR, CDR2 FQNEAQ (reference sequence). The ends were cut back, 1 base at V and 5 bases at J, with 9 bases in the middle. The CDR3 loop spans 14 amino acids. CDR3: CASSLGALNNEQFF. CDR3 nucleotide sequence: TGTGCCAGCAGCTTAGGTGCACTGAACAATGAGCAGTTCTTC.

The J gene is TRBJ2-3, the V gene TRBV13; the match to TRBD2 covers 12 bases. The CDR3 runs to 16 residues. The V segment lost 4 bases and the J segment 5 bases; nucleotides outside the gene matches: 7. CDR1 and CDR2 from the germline V gene are PRHDT and FYEKMQ (reference sequence). The DNA for the CDR3 is TGTGCCAGCAGCTCCCAAGGACTAGCGGGAAGAGATACGCAGTATTTT. Translation: CASSSQGLAGRDTQYF.

The chain is built from TRBV7-6 and TRBJ2-5; D unresolved. V gave up 2 bases and J gave up 3 bases, with 7 bases separating them. The CDR3 has 13 amino acids. Per the germline V gene, CDR1 is SGHVS and CDR2 is FNYEAQ. This CDR3 reads CASSLPIEETQYF. Here the CDR3 DNA reads TGTGCCAGCAGCTTACCCATTGAAGAGACCCAGTACTTC.

A remark on this clonotype: One junction end disagrees with the germline gene, perhaps due to a read error. The J gene is TRBJ1-5, the V gene TRBV15; D not resolved. Per germline, CDR1 LNHNV and CDR2 YYDKDF (reference sequence). The CDR3 runs to 18 residues. The CDR3 nucleotides read TGTGCCACCAGAAGAGATGGTCCCCTTACCTATAGCAATCAGCCCCAGCATTTT. Amino acid sequence: CATRRDGPLTYSNQPQHF.

The chain combines TRBV27 with TRBJ2-2, with TRBD1 matching 8 bases. The germline V gene has CDR1 MNHEY and CDR2 SMNVEV (reference sequence). J was trimmed by 7 bases and V by 6 bases; bases with no gene match: 10. The CDR3 runs to 15 residues. The CDR3 spells CASSVGRGQNGELFF. CDR3 in DNA: TGTGCCAGCAGCGTTGGCAGGGGGCAAAACGGGGAGCTGTTTTTT.

The chain couples TRBV24-1 to TRBJ2-3, with a tentative D call TRBD2 (5 bases). Germline V lookup: CDR1 KGHDR, CDR2 SFDVKD. The CDR3 runs 13 residues. V dropped 9 bases and J dropped 2 bases, with 11 bases sitting between them. The CDR3 bases are TGTGCCACCGCGGAGGACCCCACAGATACGCAGTATTTT. This sequence encodes CATAEDPTDTQYF.

This clonotype was observed a handful of times. The V call is TRBV20-1, the J call TRBJ2-1; a weak D match, TRBD2 (6 bases). The CDR3 covers 13 residues. The germline gives CDR1 DFQATT, CDR2 SNEGSKA (reference sequence). V lost 2 bases, J lost 5 bases, and 10 bases lay in between. CDR3 nucleotides: TGCAGTGCTAGATTGCGGGAAGACAATGAGCAGTTCTTC. Translated, it gives CSARLREDNEQFF.

In its sample, this clonotype was seen a few times. The V call is TRBV5-6, the J call TRBJ2-7; 8 bases are a match to TRBD2. V dropped 4 bases and J dropped 4; count of bases not matched to a gene: 13. Germline-derived CDR1 and CDR2 are SGHDT and YYEEEE. CDR3 length: 16 residues. CDR3 region: CASSGDRGLVLYEQYF. As DNA, the CDR3 is TGTGCCAGCAGCGGCGACCGGGGACTAGTCCTGTACGAGCAGTACTTC. Drawing the rest from reference TRBV5-6 and TRBJ2-7, the complete variable domain is DAGVTQSPTHLIKTRGQQVTLRCSPKSGHDTVSWYQQALGQGPQFIFQYYEEEERQRGNFPDRFSGHQFPNYSSELNVNALLLGDSALYLCASSGDRGLVLYEQYFGPGTRLTVT.

The chain couples TRBV6-2 or TRBV6-3 to TRBJ1-2, with TRBD1 matching over 7 bases. Trimming cost V 8 bases and J 4 bases; bases outside gene matches: 1. This CDR3 is built from 11 residues. CDR1 and CDR2 (germline): MNHEY, SVGEGT. The CDR3 loop is CASWDSYGYTF. The CDR3 region has the DNA TGTGCCAGCTGGGACAGCTATGGCTACACCTTC.

The chain uses TRBV3-1 and TRBJ2-5; D is uncertain. Trimming took off 1 base at V and 0 bases at J, with 9 bases between the two ends. This CDR3 has 15 amino acids. CDR1 is LGHDT, CDR2 YNNKEL, per germline (reference sequence). CDR3 bases: TGTGCCAGCAGCCAAGGCGTGACGTACCAAGAGACCCAGTACTTC. Amino acids: CASSQGVTYQETQYF.

The chain couples TRBV12-3 or TRBV12-4 to TRBJ2-1, with a tentative D call TRBD2 (6 bases). Trimming left V 3 bases short and J 4 bases short, with 16 bases between. CDR3 length: 16 amino acids. The CDR3 region has the DNA TGTGCCAGCAGTTTGACTCTGGCAGGGACTTACAATGAGCAGTTCTTC. This sequence encodes CASSLTLAGTYNEQFF.

V is TRBV24-1 and J is TRBJ2-2, with 7 bases lining up with TRBD1. The CDR3 extends over 15 amino acids. In germline, CDR1 is KGHDR, CDR2 SFDVKD. J was trimmed by 6 bases and V by 4 bases; bases with no gene match: 7. Here the CDR3 reads CATSELTGTPGELFF. Written as DNA, the CDR3 is TGTGCCACCAGTGAACTGACAGGGACACCCGGGGAGCTGTTTTTT.

The V and J genes are TRBV4-1 and TRBJ2-7; 8 bases are a match to TRBD1. The V segment lost 3 bases and the J segment 3 bases; nucleotides outside the gene matches: 4. The CDR3 totals 14 residues. The germline V gene encodes CDR1 MGHRA and CDR2 YSYEKL. The CDR3 spells CASSHPGQVYEQYF. CDR3 coding DNA: TGCGCCAGCAGCCATCCGGGACAGGTCTACGAGCAGTACTTC.

This rearrangement joins TRBV30 to TRBJ1-1; maybe TRBD1 (6 bases). This CDR3 spans 12 amino acids. Germline CDR1 GTSNPN, CDR2 SVGIG (reference sequence). Trimming took 0 bases from V and 7 from J, leaving 9 bases between them. CDR3 protein: CAWSVQGGEAFF. As DNA, the CDR3 is TGTGCCTGGAGTGTACAGGGCGGTGAAGCTTTCTTT.

In this sample, this clonotype turned up once. This chain links TRBV4-1 with TRBJ1-2, with D maybe TRBD1 (5 bases). This CDR3 region has 14 residues. Germline CDR1 reads MGHRA; CDR2 reads YSYEKL. V shed 4 bases and J shed 4 bases, with 13 bases lying between them. CDR3 sequence: CASSLGTTGYGYTF. In DNA, the CDR3 is TGCGCCAGCAGCCTTGGGACCACTGGCTATGGCTACACCTTC.

The J gene is TRBJ2-1, the V gene TRBV7-6; perhaps TRBD2 as D (5 bases). CDR3 length: 15 amino acids. Germline CDR1 and CDR2: SGHVS and FNYEAQ. V gave up 0 bases and J gave up 6 bases, with 12 bases separating them. CDR3 amino acids: CASSLAPGGPNEQFF. CDR3 nucleotide sequence: TGTGCCAGCAGCTTAGCCCCTGGCGGGCCCAATGAGCAGTTCTTC.

At least ten counts were recorded for this clonotype. The gene calls are TRBV5-4 and TRBJ2-1; weak D call: TRBD2 (7 bases). CDR3 length equals 13 residues. The V gene lost 7 bases and the J gene lost 5 bases, with 13 bases spanning the gap. Germline V gene data show CDR1 as SGHNT and CDR2 as YYREEE (reference sequence). The chain's CDR3 is CASGGGLDNEQFF. For the CDR3, the DNA is TGTGCCAGCGGGGGGGGCCTCGACAATGAGCAGTTCTTC.

The chain employs TRBV14 and TRBJ1-5; 7 bases align to TRBD1. The junction had 18 bases not matched to a gene; V was cut back by 4 bases and J by 6 bases. This CDR3 has 18 amino acids. Germline loops: CDR1 SGHDN, CDR2 FVKESK. The CDR3 region has the DNA TGTGCCAGCAGCCCAGGGGGACTAGGATTCAATAAGAGTCAGCCCCAGCATTTT. Translated: CASSPGGLGFNKSQPQHF.

This clonotype has only a few counts. V usage is TRBV6-5 and J usage is TRBJ2-5, with D tentatively TRBD1 or TRBD2 (5 bases each). The CDR3 contains 18 residues. V was shortened by 1 base and J by 7 bases, with 25 bases between the two germline ends. Germline V gives CDR1 MNHEY, CDR2 SVGAGI. In DNA, the CDR3 is TGTGCCAGCAGTTACTTCGTCGTCCCGGGGAAGGGGAGCGGGACCCAGTACTTC. Residues: CASSYFVVPGKGSGTQYF.

This clonotype was detected a few times. This chain links TRBV12-3 or TRBV12-4 with TRBJ1-3, with D tentatively TRBD1 (5 bases). The germline V and J ends were trimmed by 1 base and 8 bases, with 15 bases remaining between them. This CDR3 is built from 15 residues. CDR3 DNA sequence: TGTGCCAGCAGTTTAGGGCGGGGGATGCTGGACACCATATATTTT. Residues: CASSLGRGMLDTIYF.

The chain carries TRBV7-8 and TRBJ2-3; 11 bases are a match to TRBD2. Trimming at V came to 4 bases and at J to 2 bases, leaving 8 bases not matched to a gene. The CDR3 extends over 17 amino acids. Germline CDR1 SGHVS, CDR2 FQNEAQ. CDR3 DNA sequence: TGTGCCAGCAGCTCTCTACTAGCGGGGGTGAACACAGATACGCAGTATTTT. It codes for CASSSLLAGVNTDTQYF.

The J gene is TRBJ2-5, the V gene TRBV5-1, with 7 bases lining up with TRBD2. V was clipped by 0 bases and J by 4 bases; unmatched bases: 9. The CDR3 contains 16 residues. Germline values: CDR1 SGHRS, CDR2 YFSETQ. The CDR3 sequence: CASSLEVGRGRETQYF. The CDR3 region has the DNA TGCGCCAGCAGCTTGGAGGTGGGGAGGGGAAGAGAGACCCAGTACTTC.

Details on this clonotype: Being one base from a much bigger clone, this may be a read error. In DNA form, the CDR3 reads TGCGCCAGCAGCCAAGATCCGGCAGCTGAGGCCAACGTCCTGACTTTC. Translation gives CASSQDPAAEANVLTF. This chain connects TRBV4-3 to TRBJ2-6; D unresolved. The germline V gene has CDR1 LGHNA and CDR2 YSLEER. The CDR3 is made up of 16 amino acids. V lost 0 bases to trimming and J lost 6 bases, with 12 bases between them.

The V call is TRBV7-2, the J call TRBJ2-7; TRBD1 aligns across 9 bases. The V gene's germline CDR1 is SGHTA and CDR2 FQGNSA. The length of the CDR3 is 15 residues. V was pared by 5 bases and J by 1 base, with 6 bases of the junction left unmatched. The CDR3 loop is CASSPVGTGSYEQYF. The DNA of the CDR3 is TGTGCCAGCAGCCCCGTTGGGACAGGGTCCTACGAGCAGTACTTC.

This clonotype has only a few counts. The V call is TRBV12-3 or TRBV12-4, the J call TRBJ2-3, with 7 bases lining up with TRBD1. This CDR3 spans 12 amino acids. Unmatched junction bases numbered 5, after V lost 11 bases and J lost 3 bases. The CDR3 loop is CAQRGPTDTQYF. The DNA for the CDR3 is TGTGCCCAAAGGGGGCCGACAGATACGCAGTATTTT.

This clonotype occurred a few times. J is TRBJ1-5 and V is TRBV6-2 or TRBV6-3; no reliable D call. CDR3 length: 17 residues. The V gene lost 6 bases and the J gene lost 0 bases, with 18 bases spanning the gap. Germline assignment: CDR1 MNHEY and CDR2 SVGEGT. The DNA of the CDR3 is TGTGCCAGCAGCCAGATACGCGGATCCGATAGCAATCAGCCCCAGCATTTT. This codes for CASSQIRGSDSNQPQHF.

This clonotype was seen only a few times. The chain couples TRBV7-9 to TRBJ2-5; D unresolved. This CDR3 spans 12 amino acids. The germline CDR1 and CDR2 sequences are SEHNR and FQNEAQ (reference sequence). V lost 5 bases and J lost 5, with 9 bases in between. The CDR3 DNA reads as TGTGCCAGCAGCCTAAAACGGGAGACCCAGTACTTC. Residues: CASSLKRETQYF.

This chain uses TRBV5-1 with TRBJ2-7; D remains unclear. V was pared by 0 bases and J by 2 bases, with 6 bases between. The CDR3 sequence is 13 residues long. CDR1 and CDR2 (germline): SGHRS, YFSETQ. DNA for the CDR3: TGCGCCAGCAGCTTGGAAACAGCCTACGAGCAGTACTTC. Translated, it gives CASSLETAYEQYF.

This clonotype was seen a few times. This chain joins TRBV12-3 or TRBV12-4 and TRBJ1-1, with TRBD1 as a possible D gene (6 bases). The germline V and J ends were trimmed by 4 bases and 5 bases, with 8 bases remaining between them. The CDR3 runs to 12 residues. DNA for the CDR3: TGTGCCAGCAGTTCAGGGGTAACTGAAGCTTTCTTT. Protein: CASSSGVTEAFF.

This clonotype was seen a handful of times. The V and J genes are TRBV12-3 or TRBV12-4 and TRBJ2-3; tentative D call: TRBD2 (5 bases). Trimming removed 6 bases at V and 2 bases at J, with 15 bases between. The CDR3 contains 15 residues. CDR3 in DNA: TGTGCCAGCAGCGTCGGAGCGGATTCCACAGATACGCAGTATTTT. This encodes CASSVGADSTDTQYF.

This sequence joins TRBV4-1 and TRBJ2-3; D is undetermined. CDR1 is MGHRA and CDR2 is YSYEKL in the germline V gene. Trimming removed 1 base from V and 0 bases from J, with 8 bases in between. CDR3 length: 15 residues. The CDR3 region is CASSQAVTSTDTQYF. The CDR3 region has the DNA TGCGCCAGCAGCCAAGCGGTAACGAGCACAGATACGCAGTATTTT.